One and the same sample provided the 27 T cell receptor beta chains below, sequenced in a study of cytomegalovirus exposure and HLA in healthy donors. Amplification used 60 Vbeta primers and 13 Jbeta primers. Sequencing was performed with immunoSEQ multiplex PCR; in TCRdb, only in-frame clones are kept and a portion is missing. The table lists about 160,000 clones, about 75% of them singletons, with 2.5% to 3% in the top ten. Sequenced: PBMCs. The receptor source for this set is a woman aged 45 to 65 in good health and CMV-seropositive.

CDR3 protein: CSVETGYGYTF. The CDR3 DNA reads TGCAGCGTTGAAACAGGCTATGGCTACACCTTC. The rearrangement joins TRBV29-1 to TRBJ1-2; possibly TRBD1 for D (5 bases). The CDR3 is 11 residues long. Between the trimmed V and J ends, which lost 2 bases and 4 bases, there was a span of 5 bases. Germline assignment: CDR1 SQVTM and CDR2 ANQGSEA.

This clone showed up just a few times. The chain links TRBV7-9 to TRBJ1-2; D is ambiguous. The V end lost 4 bases, the J end lost 5 bases, and 14 bases lay between the germline ends. The V gene's germline CDR1 is SEHNR and CDR2 FQNEAQ (reference sequence). The CDR3 contains 14 residues. The CDR3 region has the DNA TGTGCCAGCAGCTCGACCTCTACAGCATATGGCTACACCTTC. The encoded protein is CASSSTSTAYGYTF.

The CDR3 DNA reads TGCGCCAGCAGCCTCTCGACAGGGAGAGACTATGGCTACACCTTC. Its translation is CASSLSTGRDYGYTF. V is TRBV5-1 and J is TRBJ1-2; 7 nucleotides agree with TRBD1. The CDR3 is 15 residues long. With 4 bases clipped from V and 3 bases from J, the junction kept 9 bases outside the gene matches. Per the germline V gene, CDR1 is SGHRS and CDR2 is YFSETQ.

This clone was counted a single time. The chain employs TRBV7-2 and TRBJ2-3; 7 bases are a match to TRBD1. Germline trimming cut 1 base from V and 8 bases from J; bases unmatched to any gene: 6. CDR1 SGHTA and CDR2 FQGNSA come from the germline V gene. The CDR3 spans 14 residues. DNA of the CDR3: TGTGCCAGCAGCTTAGAACAGGGGATGGGTACGCAGTATTTT. Translated: CASSLEQGMGTQYF.

This chain joins TRBV7-6 and TRBJ2-3, with 7 bases aligning to TRBD1. Germline assignment: CDR1 SGHVS and CDR2 FNYEAQ. V trimming: 3 bases; J trimming: 0 bases; junction bases outside the gene matches: 3. The CDR3 extends over 15 amino acids. The CDR3 DNA reads as TGTGCCAGCAGCTTCCGACAGGGAAGCACAGATACGCAGTATTTT. Translation gives CASSFRQGSTDTQYF.

The CDR3 nucleotides are TGTGCCATCAGTGATTCGAGGGACAGGGTAGAATATGGCTACACCTTC. It codes for CAISDSRDRVEYGYTF. This chain uses TRBV10-3 with TRBJ1-2; 9 positions agree with TRBD1. Germline values: CDR1 ENHRY, CDR2 SYGVKD. CDR3 size: 16 residues. Germline trimming cut 3 bases from V and 5 bases from J; bases unmatched to any gene: 10.

Only one count was recorded for this clone. V and J are TRBV27 and TRBJ2-1; the match to TRBD2 covers 11 bases. The ends lost 5 bases at V and 4 bases at J; junction bases unmatched: 10. The CDR3 runs 17 residues. CDR1 is MNHEY, CDR2 SMNVEV, per germline (reference sequence). CDR3 residues: CASSKTTGTSGYNEQFF. CDR3 bases: TGTGCCAGCAGTAAAACGACAGGGACTAGCGGATACAATGAGCAGTTCTTC.

The chain recombines TRBV21-1 with TRBJ2-1; the table's D call, TRBD1, was not checked against the DNA. TRBV21-1 is a pseudogene locus. CDR3 length: 19 residues. DNA for the CDR3: TGTGCCAGCAGCAAAGACCAGGGGACGGCTGGGCCATCCTACAATGAGCAGTTCTTC. Translation: CASSKDQGTAGPSYNEQFF.

CDR3 protein: CASSNPRGGGFSPLHF. The CDR3 nucleotides read TGTGCCAGCAGTAATCCAAGGGGCGGAGGGTTCTCACCCCTCCACTTT. The chain combines TRBV9 with TRBJ1-6; perhaps TRBD1 as D (5 bases). Trimming stripped 5 bases from V and 10 bases from J, with 22 bases between. CDR3 size: 16 residues. Germline V CDR1 and CDR2: SGDLS, YYNGEE.

The V call is TRBV9, the J call TRBJ2-2; no reliable D call. V lost 0 bases, J lost 5 bases, and 20 bases lay in between. The CDR3 contains 18 residues. Germline V gene data show CDR1 as SGDLS and CDR2 as YYNGEE. Written as DNA, the CDR3 is TGTGCCAGCAGCGTAGCGTCTGCATCCAGTGCCAAGACCGGGGAGCTGTTTTTT. Residues: CASSVASASSAKTGELFF.

V gene TRBV5-4 combines with J gene TRBJ2-7, with 9 bases aligning to TRBD2. Germline V gene data show CDR1 as SGHNT and CDR2 as YYREEE (reference sequence). This CDR3 spans 19 amino acids. Trimming took 4 bases from V and 6 from J; bases not matched to a gene: 23. CDR3 protein: CASSAGGLIGRRKLSEQYF. CDR3 nucleotides: TGTGCCAGCAGCGCGGGGGGGTTGATCGGACGGAGAAAGCTTTCCGAGCAGTACTTC.

A few counts support this clone. The chain uses TRBV9 and TRBJ1-3, with D maybe TRBD1 (6 bases). Germline CDR1 and CDR2: SGDLS and YYNGEE. V lost 4 bases to trimming and J lost 0 bases, with 14 bases between them. This CDR3 is 16 amino acids long. The CDR3 coding sequence is TGTGCCAGCAGCCCTGGGGGGGGGCCCTCTGGAAACACCATATATTTT. Protein product: CASSPGGGPSGNTIYF.

This chain joins TRBV5-6 and TRBJ1-1, with no clear D. Germline CDR1 reads SGHDT; CDR2 reads YYEEEE. V dropped 2 bases and J dropped 7 bases, with 6 bases sitting between them. This CDR3 contains 11 residues. CDR3 in DNA: TGTGCCAGCAGCTTACAGAGTGAAGCTTTCTTT. Encoded protein: CASSLQSEAFF.

The V and J genes are TRBV7-9 and TRBJ1-4; D unclear. This CDR3 region has 15 residues. CDR1 and CDR2 from the germline V gene are SEHNR and FQNEAQ (reference sequence). Trimming removed 5 bases at V and 6 bases at J, with 16 bases between. CDR3 residues: CASSDGPSGYEKLFF. The DNA of the CDR3 is TGTGCCAGCAGCGACGGACCCTCGGGGTATGAAAAACTGTTTTTT. Full variable domain (rest looked up from reference TRBV7-9 and TRBJ1-4): DTGVSQNPRHKITKRGQNVTFRCDPISEHNRLYWYRQTLGQGPEFLTYFQNEAQLEKSRLLSDRFSAERPKGSFSTLEIQRTEQGDSAMYLCASSDGPSGYEKLFFGSGTQLSVL.

The rearrangement joins TRBV2 to TRBJ2-7; tentatively, D is TRBD1 (6 bases). The CDR3 has 12 residues. Trimming removed 4 bases from V and 5 bases from J, with 9 bases in between. Germline lookup yields CDR1 SNHLY and CDR2 FYNNEI. DNA for the CDR3: TGTGCCAGCAGTGCTGACAGGAACGAGCAGTACTTC. This codes for CASSADRNEQYF.

The chain uses TRBV5-1 and TRBJ1-1, with D possibly matching TRBD1 (5 bases). Germline V CDR1 and CDR2: SGHRS, YFSETQ. Trimming left V 0 bases short and J 2 bases short, with 14 bases between. The CDR3 consists of 16 residues. The CDR3, as DNA: TGCGCCAGCAGCTTGGTTGGGGCAGGGACTAACACTGAAGCTTTCTTT. Translated, it gives CASSLVGAGTNTEAFF.

The rearrangement links TRBV30 to TRBJ1-2; D unresolved. Trimming removed 0 bases at V and 7 bases at J, with 6 bases between. CDR3 length equals 11 residues. Per the germline V gene, CDR1 is GTSNPN and CDR2 is SVGIG (reference sequence). The CDR3 loop reads CAWSVGGGYTF. For the CDR3, the DNA is TGTGCCTGGAGTGTAGGCGGTGGCTACACCTTC.

The genes are TRBV7-8 and TRBJ1-4; D unresolved. V was clipped by 4 bases and J by 7 bases, with 19 bases between them. Germline CDR1 SGHVS, CDR2 FQNEAQ. This CDR3 contains 16 residues. The CDR3 reads CASSSRREGVGEKLFF. The DNA of the CDR3 is TGTGCCAGCAGCTCCCGGAGGGAGGGTGTGGGTGAAAAACTGTTTTTT.

The rearrangement links TRBV29-1 to TRBJ1-1, with 7 nucleotides matching TRBD1. V shed 6 bases and J 11 bases; nucleotides not matched to a gene: 18. The CDR3 has 14 residues. Germline lookup yields CDR1 SQVTM and CDR2 ANQGSEA. In DNA form, the CDR3 reads TGCAGCGTCCGACCCACGGACAGGTTTGAGCGCGCTTTCTTT. Translation: CSVRPTDRFERAFF.

This clone was seen only once. V usage is TRBV7-3 and J usage is TRBJ2-3, with 7 bases identical to TRBD2. J gave up 0 bases and V 5 bases, and 8 bases lay outside the gene matches. CDR3 length: 16 residues. In germline, CDR1 is SGHTA, CDR2 FQGTGA. In DNA form, the CDR3 reads TGTGCCAGCAGCGACGAGGGAGCGGGAAGCACAGATACGCAGTATTTT. It translates to CASSDEGAGSTDTQYF.

V usage is TRBV6-1 and J usage is TRBJ1-2; D perhaps matches TRBD1 (5 bases). Trimming stripped 4 bases from V and 1 base from J, with 7 bases between. The CDR3 has 13 amino acids. Germline V gives CDR1 MNHNS, CDR2 SASEGT. CDR3 bases: TGTGCCAGCAGTGTTCAGGGTAACTATGGCTACACCTTC. It translates to CASSVQGNYGYTF.

This chain links TRBV4-1 with TRBJ2-5, with 10 bases aligning to TRBD2. This CDR3 spans 16 amino acids. J gave up 3 bases and V 4 bases, and 8 bases lay outside the gene matches. CDR1 is MGHRA and CDR2 is YSYEKL in the germline V gene. The CDR3 nucleotides are TGCGCCAGCAGCCGCCTCAGGCTAGCGGGGGAAGAGACCCAGTACTTC. Translation gives CASSRLRLAGEETQYF.

The chain couples TRBV5-1 to TRBJ2-5; 8 bases line up with TRBD2. Per germline, CDR1 SGHRS and CDR2 YFSETQ. This CDR3 comprises 16 residues. J lost 5 bases, V lost 0 bases, and 9 bases had no gene match. The CDR3 region has the DNA TGCGCCAGCAGCTTGGCGGGGGGGCCTGGTGAGGAGACCCAGTACTTC. It yields the protein CASSLAGGPGEETQYF.

CDR3 protein: CASSLIGGQAFF. CDR3 bases: TGTGCCAGCAGTCTTATTGGGGGACAGGCTTTCTTT. This chain joins TRBV6-1 and TRBJ1-1, with 7 bases identical to TRBD1. The V gene's germline CDR1 is MNHNS and CDR2 SASEGT. V gave up 5 bases and J gave up 11 bases; unmatched junction bases: 8. The CDR3 runs 12 residues.

This clone was recorded a few times. The chain links TRBV18 to TRBJ1-6; no reliable D call. V lost 3 bases, J lost 10 bases, and 16 bases lay in between. Germline CDR1 and CDR2: KGHSH and LQKENI. The CDR3 spans 15 residues. The CDR3 coding sequence is TGTGCCAGCTCACCCGGACCCGGGAGCTACTCACCCCTCCACTTT. Translated: CASSPGPGSYSPLHF.

The V gene is TRBV11-2, the J gene TRBJ1-1; perhaps TRBD1 as D (5 bases). This CDR3 is 13 amino acids long. Germline values: CDR1 SGHAT, CDR2 FQNNGV. The ends were cut back, 7 bases at V and 5 bases at J, with 14 bases in the middle. Here the CDR3 DNA reads TGTGCCAGCACCCTGGGTACAGGAACTGAAGCTTTCTTT. It encodes CASTLGTGTEAFF. The full variable domain, in which reference TRBV11-2 and TRBJ1-1 provide the parts outside the CDR3, is EAGVAQSPRYKIIEKRQSVAFWCNPISGHATLYWYQQILGQGPKLLIQFQNNGVVDDSQLPKDRFSAERLKGVDSTLKIQPAKLEDSAVYLCASTLGTGTEAFFGQGTRLTVV.

This clone has just one count. This rearrangement joins TRBV30 to TRBJ2-5, with 9 bases identical to TRBD2. This CDR3 is 14 amino acids long. V dropped 0 bases and J dropped 1; count of bases not matched to a gene: 0. Germline loops: CDR1 GTSNPN, CDR2 SVGIG (reference sequence). CDR3 sequence reads: CAWSVLAGQETQYF. The CDR3 DNA reads as TGTGCCTGGAGTGTACTAGCGGGCCAAGAGACCCAGTACTTC.